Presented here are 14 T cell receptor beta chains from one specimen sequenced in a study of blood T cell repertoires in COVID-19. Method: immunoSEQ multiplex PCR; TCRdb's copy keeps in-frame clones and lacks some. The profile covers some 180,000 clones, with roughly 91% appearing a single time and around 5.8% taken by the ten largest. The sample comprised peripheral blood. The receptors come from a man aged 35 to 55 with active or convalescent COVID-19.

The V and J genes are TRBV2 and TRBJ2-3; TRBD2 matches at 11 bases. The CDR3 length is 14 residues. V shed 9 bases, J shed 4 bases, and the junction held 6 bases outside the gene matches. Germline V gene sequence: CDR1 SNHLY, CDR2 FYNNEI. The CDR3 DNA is TGTGCCAGTAAGACTAGCGGGGTGTCAGATACGCAGTATTTT. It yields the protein CASKTSGVSDTQYF.

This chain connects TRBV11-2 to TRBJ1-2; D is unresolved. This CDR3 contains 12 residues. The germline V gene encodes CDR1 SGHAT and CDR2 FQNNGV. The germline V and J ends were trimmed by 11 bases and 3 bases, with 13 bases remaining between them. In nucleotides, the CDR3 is TGTGCCGTCCCAGGCCCCTACTATGGCTACACCTTC. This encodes CAVPGPYYGYTF. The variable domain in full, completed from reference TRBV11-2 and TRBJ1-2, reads EAGVAQSPRYKIIEKRQSVAFWCNPISGHATLYWYQQILGQGPKLLIQFQNNGVVDDSQLPKDRFSAERLKGVDSTLKIQPAKLEDSAVYLCAVPGPYYGYTFGSGTRLTVV.

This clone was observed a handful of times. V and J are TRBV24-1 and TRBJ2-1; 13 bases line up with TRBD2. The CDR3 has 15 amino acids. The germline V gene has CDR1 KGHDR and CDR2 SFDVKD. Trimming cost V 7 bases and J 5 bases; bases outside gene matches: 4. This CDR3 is CATSHGTSGDNEQFF. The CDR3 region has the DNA TGTGCCACCAGCCACGGGACTAGCGGGGACAATGAGCAGTTCTTC.

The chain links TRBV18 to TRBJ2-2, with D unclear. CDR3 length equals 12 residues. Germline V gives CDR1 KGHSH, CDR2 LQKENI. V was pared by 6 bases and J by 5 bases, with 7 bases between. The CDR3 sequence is CASSPGTGELFF. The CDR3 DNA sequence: TGTGCCAGCTCCCCGGGTACCGGGGAGCTGTTTTTT.

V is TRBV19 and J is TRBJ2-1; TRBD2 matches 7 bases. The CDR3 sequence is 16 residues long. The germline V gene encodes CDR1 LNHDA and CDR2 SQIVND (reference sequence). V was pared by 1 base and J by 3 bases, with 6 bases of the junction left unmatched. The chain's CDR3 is CASSIGASGNYNEQFF. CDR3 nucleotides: TGTGCCAGTAGTATAGGGGCTAGCGGTAACTACAATGAGCAGTTCTTC.

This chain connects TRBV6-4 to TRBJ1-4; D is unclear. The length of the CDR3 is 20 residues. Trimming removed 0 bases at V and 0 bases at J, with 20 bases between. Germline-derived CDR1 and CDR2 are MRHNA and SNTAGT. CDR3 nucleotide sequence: TGTGCCAGCAGTGACTCGAGTACAGCGAGGGTAACCGCAACTAATGAAAAACTGTTTTTT. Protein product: CASSDSSTARVTATNEKLFF.

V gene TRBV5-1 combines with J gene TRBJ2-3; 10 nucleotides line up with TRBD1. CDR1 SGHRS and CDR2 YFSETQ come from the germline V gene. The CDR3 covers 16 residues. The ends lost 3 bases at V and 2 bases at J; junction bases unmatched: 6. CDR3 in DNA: TGCGCCAGCAGCTCCCGGACAGGGGGAAACACAGATACGCAGTATTTT. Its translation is CASSSRTGGNTDTQYF. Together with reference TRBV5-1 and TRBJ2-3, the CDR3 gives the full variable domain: KAGVTQTPRYLIKTRGQQVTLSCSPISGHRSVSWYQQTPGQGLQFLFEYFSETQRNKGNFPGRFSGRQFSNSRSEMNVSTLELGDSALYLCASSSRTGGNTDTQYFGPGTRLTVL.

In nucleotides, the CDR3 is TGTGCCAGCAGTCGTTACAGGGGGCTGTACTCTGGAAACACCATATATTTT. It translates to CASSRYRGLYSGNTIYF. The rearrangement uses TRBV7-2 and TRBJ1-3; TRBD1 matches 9 bases. Per the germline V gene, CDR1 is SGHTA and CDR2 is FQGNSA. The CDR3 sequence is 17 residues long. V shed 6 bases, J shed 0 bases, and the junction held 9 bases outside the gene matches.

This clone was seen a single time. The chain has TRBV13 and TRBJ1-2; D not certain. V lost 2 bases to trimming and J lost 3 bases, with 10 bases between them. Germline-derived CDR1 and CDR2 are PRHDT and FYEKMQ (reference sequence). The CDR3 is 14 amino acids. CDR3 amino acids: CASSLNPVDYGYTF. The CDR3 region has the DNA TGTGCCAGCAGCTTAAACCCGGTCGACTATGGCTACACCTTC.

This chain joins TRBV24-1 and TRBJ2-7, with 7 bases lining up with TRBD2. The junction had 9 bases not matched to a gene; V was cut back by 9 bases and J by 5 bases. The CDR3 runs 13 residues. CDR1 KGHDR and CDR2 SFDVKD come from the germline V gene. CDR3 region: CATFFHGGNEQYF. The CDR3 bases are TGTGCCACCTTTTTCCACGGGGGGAACGAGCAGTACTTC.

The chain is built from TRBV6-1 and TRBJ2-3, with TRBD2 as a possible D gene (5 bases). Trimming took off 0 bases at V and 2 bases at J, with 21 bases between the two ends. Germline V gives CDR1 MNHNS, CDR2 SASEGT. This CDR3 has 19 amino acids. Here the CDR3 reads CASSEATLLALRVTDTQYF. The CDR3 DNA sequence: TGTGCCAGCAGTGAAGCAACTCTGCTAGCTCTTCGTGTCACAGATACGCAGTATTTT.

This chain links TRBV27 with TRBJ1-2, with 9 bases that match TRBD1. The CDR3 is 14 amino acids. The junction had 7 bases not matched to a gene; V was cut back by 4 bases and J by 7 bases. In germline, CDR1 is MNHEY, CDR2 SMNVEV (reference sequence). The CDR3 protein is CASSWGQGGVGYTF. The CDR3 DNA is TGTGCCAGCAGTTGGGGACAGGGTGGTGTTGGCTACACCTTC.

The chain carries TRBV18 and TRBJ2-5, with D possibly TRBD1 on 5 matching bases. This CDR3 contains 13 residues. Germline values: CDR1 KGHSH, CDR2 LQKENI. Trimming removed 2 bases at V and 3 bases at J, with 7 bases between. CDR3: CASSPGQKETQYF. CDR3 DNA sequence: TGTGCCAGCTCACCAGGACAAAAAGAGACCCAGTACTTC. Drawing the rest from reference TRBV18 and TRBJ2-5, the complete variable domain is NAGVMQNPRHLVRRRGQEARLRCSPMKGHSHVYWYRQLPEEGLKFMVYLQKENIIDESGMPKERFSAEFPKEGPSILRIQQVVRGDSAAYFCASSPGQKETQYFGPGTRLLVL.

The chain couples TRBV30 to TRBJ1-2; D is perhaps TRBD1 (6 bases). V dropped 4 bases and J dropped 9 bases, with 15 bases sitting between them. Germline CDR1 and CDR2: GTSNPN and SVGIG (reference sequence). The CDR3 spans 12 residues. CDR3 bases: TGTGCCTGGACCCACCGCCAGGGGCGCTACACCTTC. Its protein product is CAWTHRQGRYTF.